This record looks at one T cell receptor beta chain sequence and its context. What it binds is unknown. Germline V gene sequence: CDR1 MNHEY, CDR2 SMNVEV (reference sequence). This CDR3 spans 13 amino acids. Trimming removed 6 bases from V and 5 bases from J, with 10 bases in between. Time point here: week 23, last vaccination. In every dose of vaccine, 300 ug of mutant IDH1 20-mer peptide was given alongside topical imiquimod. The data derive from a study of a mutant IDH1 vaccine in newly diagnosed glioma. On the study more broadly: Following radiotherapy alone, or alongside temozolomide cycles, vaccination was started after an interval of 4-6 weeks. It was radiotherapy, temozolomide, or both that patients received previously, with most receiving both. Findings and limits, study-wide: Variations in leading peripheral T cell clonotypes appeared to have no connection with pseudoprogression. Of the patients, around 93% had vaccine-induced immune responses.

The method was immunoSEQ multiplex PCR; TCRdb's version includes in-frame clones alone and lacks a portion of them. The profile shows approximately 44,000 clones, 85% to 95% of them singletons. The chain employs TRBV27 and TRBJ1-4, with D hard to call. The TCR sequence derives from a man in his forties or fifties with glioma. Sample: PBMCs, taken from a glioma patient whose treatment included an IDH1 peptide vaccine. The CDR3 DNA reads as TGTGCCAGCAGAAAGGGCACAAATGAAAAACTGTTTTTT. Its protein is CASRKGTNEKLFF.